Presented here are 18 T cell receptor beta chains from one specimen sequenced in a study of tumor and adjacent non-tumor tissue in lung cancer (dated by TCRdb to 2016 to 2019). RNA was isolated from bulk, unsorted tissue, and RNA quality was assessed with a NanoDrop ND-1000 and an Agilent 2100. Distant non-tumor tissue taken more than 3 cm from the tumor edge was used as the normal lung sample. Libraries were constructed by multiplex PCR. The instrument was an Illumina HiSeq 2500. TCRbeta libraries were built by three rounds of nested PCR using primers (Table S4), following protocols modified from ARM-PCR. The public reads were quality trimmed at Q25 with fastp and then assembled into clones with MiXCR by TCRdb, keeping productive beta chains. Each CDR3 protein appears once, grouped with its most common genes and DNA. The sample table lists some 100,000 distinct CDR3 sequences, 50% to 70% of them with a count of one. Under 20% of the sample is in the top ten clones.

The sequenced sample was distant non-tumor lung tissue. The receptors stem from a man between 60 and 75 years old with non-small cell lung cancer.

This clonotype was seen only a few times. In nucleotides, the CDR3 is TGCAGTGCTAGATCCCGGGACAGGGGAGGCCATGAGCAGTTCTTC. Amino acid sequence: CSARSRDRGGHEQFF. This chain links TRBV20-1 with TRBJ2-1; 10 positions match TRBD1. After removal of 2 bases from V and 8 bases from J, the junction contained 9 bases not matched to a gene. CDR3 size: 15 residues. In germline, CDR1 is DFQATT, CDR2 SNEGSKA (reference sequence).

The table lists this clonotype with a count of one. A much larger clone lies one base from this, so it may be a read error. The genes are TRBV28 and TRBJ1-3; 7 positions match TRBD1. This CDR3 is built from 14 residues. The germline CDR1 and CDR2 sequences are MDHEN and SYDVKM. CDR3 sequence (DNA): TGTGCCAGCAGTCCCAGGGGGAATGGAAACACCATATGTTTT. This gives the protein CASSPRGNGNTICF.

The V and J genes are TRBV4-3 and TRBJ2-3, with 7 nucleotides matching TRBD2. Trimming took 4 bases from V and 4 from J; bases not matched to a gene: 8. The germline V gene has CDR1 LGHNA and CDR2 YSLEER. The CDR3 is made up of 15 amino acids. DNA for the CDR3: TGCGCCAGCAGCCCCGGGGGGTCAGGCCCAGATACGCAGTATTTT. It is translated as CASSPGGSGPDTQYF.

Details on this clonotype: The junction shows a germline mismatch at one end, possibly a read error. The V and J genes are TRBV20-1 and TRBJ1-2, with TRBD1 identical over 7 bases. CDR3 length equals 15 residues. CDR1 is DFQATT and CDR2 is SNEGSKA in the germline V gene (reference sequence). The CDR3: CSAREWRGQDHGHTF. The CDR3 bases are TGCAGTGCTAGAGAGTGGAGGGGGCAGGACCATGGCCACACCTTC.

The rearrangement links TRBV28 to TRBJ2-2; weak D call: TRBD1 (5 bases). The CDR3 covers 16 residues. Trimming shortened V by 6 bases and J by 0 bases, and 14 bases separated the two germline ends. The germline gives CDR1 MDHEN, CDR2 SYDVKM. The CDR3 loop reads CASSTVREANTGELFF. CDR3 nucleotides: TGTGCCAGCAGCACCGTCAGGGAAGCGAACACCGGGGAGCTGTTTTTT. Full variable domain (rest looked up from reference TRBV28 and TRBJ2-2): DVKVTQSSRYLVKRTGEKVFLECVQDMDHENMFWYRQDPGLGLRLIYFSYDVKMKEKGDIPEGYSVSREKKERFSLILESASTNQTSMYLCASSTVREANTGELFFGEGSRLTVL.

Points on this clonotype: As the CDR3 is not closed by the conserved phenylalanine or tryptophan, this likely results from a read error. The chain is built from TRBV29-1 and TRBJ2-2; 15 nucleotides match TRBD2. Per germline, CDR1 SQVTM and CDR2 ANQGSEA. V was clipped by 4 bases and J by 6 bases; unmatched bases: 9. The CDR3 spans 17 residues. CDR3: CSVVGTSGRINAGELFL. In nucleotides, the CDR3 is TGCAGCGTTGTGGGGACTAGCGGGAGGATAAACGCCGGGGAGCTGTTTCTT.

About this clonotype itself: Germline is not matched at one junction end, which may reflect a read error. CDR3 nucleotide sequence: TGTGCCAGCAGCGGAGAGACCGGGACAGTGAACACTGGAGCTTCCTTT. Encoded protein: CASSGETGTVNTGASF. The J gene is TRBJ1-1, the V gene TRBV7-9, with 7 bases matching TRBD1. This CDR3 region has 16 residues. Germline V gene data show CDR1 as SEHNR and CDR2 as FQNEAQ (reference sequence).

This clonotype was seen only a few times. A read error may explain this, as a much larger clone is one base away. This chain uses TRBV10-2 with TRBJ2-7, with D maybe TRBD2 (5 bases). Deletions cut 10 bases from V and 7 bases from J, with 20 bases between. Looked up from germline, CDR1 is WSHSY and CDR2 is SAAADI. This CDR3 region has 13 residues. CDR3 nucleotides: TGCGCCACCGGACTCTCAGCCCCTGAGGAGCAGTACTTC. Protein product: CATGLSAPEEQYF.

This clonotype has more than one count but fewer than ten. Likely a read error: the CDR3 ends without its conserved phenylalanine or tryptophan. This rearrangement joins TRBV29-1 to TRBJ2-1; a possible D gene is TRBD2 (5 bases). Germline V gene data show CDR1 as SQVTM and CDR2 as ANQGSEA. The CDR3 runs to 15 residues. CDR3 coding DNA: TGTAGCGTTGAAGGTAAACACAGCTCGTACAATGAGCAGTTCCTC. This codes for CSVEGKHSSYNEQFL.

With respect to this clonotype: Lacking the conserved final phenylalanine or tryptophan, this CDR3 likely reflects a read error. The chain is built from TRBV7-9 and TRBJ2-1, with 7 bases matching TRBD2. The CDR3 runs 17 residues. Germline CDR1 is SEHNR and CDR2 is FQNEAQ (reference sequence). The ends lost 4 bases at V and 0 bases at J; junction bases unmatched: 9. CDR3 protein: CASSSAASGRSYNEQFI. CDR3 DNA: TGTGCCAGCAGCTCGGCGGCTAGCGGTCGCTCCTACAATGAGCAGTTCATT.

Note on this clonotype: One junction end does not reproduce the germline sequence, and a read error may be involved. The chain joins TRBV29-1 to TRBJ1-2; the D is unclear. The V gene's germline CDR1 is SQVTM and CDR2 ANQGSEA. The length of the CDR3 is 14 residues. The DNA of the CDR3 is TGCAGCATTGAAACGGAACAGTCGAGATATGGCTACACCTTC. The encoded protein is CSIETEQSRYGYTF.

In this sample, this clonotype turned up many times. The genes are TRBV6-1 and TRBJ1-5; possibly TRBD1 for D (5 bases). V was trimmed by 2 bases and J by 0 bases, leaving 17 bases between them. Germline V gene sequence: CDR1 MNHNS, CDR2 SASEGT. The CDR3 spans 18 residues. The CDR3 DNA is TGTGCCAGCAGTGAAAGCCCAGGGTTCCTCGATAGCAATCAGCCCCAGCATTTT. This encodes CASSESPGFLDSNQPQHF.

Regarding this clonotype: Given a much more abundant clone one base away, this may be a read error. The chain combines TRBV4-3 with TRBJ2-3; the D is unclear. CDR1 is LGHNA, CDR2 YSLEER, per germline. The CDR3 is made up of 15 amino acids. V gave up 8 bases and J gave up 0 bases, with 15 bases separating them. The CDR3 region is CASGLGSLSTDTQYF. CDR3 DNA: TGCGCCAGCGGCCTTGGGTCTCTAAGCACAGATACGCAGTATTTT.

As regards this clonotype: No conserved phenylalanine or tryptophan ends this CDR3, so it is likely a read error. This chain uses TRBV4-3 with TRBJ2-7; D gene uncertain. Trimming cost V 1 base and J 2 bases, with 18 bases left between them. Per germline, CDR1 LGHNA and CDR2 YSLEER. The CDR3 covers 17 residues. In DNA, the CDR3 is TGCGCCAGCAGCCAAGCTTCCTGGGCAGGAGCTGCCTACGAGCAGTACCTC. Encoded protein: CASSQASWAGAAYEQYL.

The rearrangement links TRBV20-1 to TRBJ1-1, with D tentatively TRBD1 (6 bases). The CDR3 contains 14 residues. Germline V gene data show CDR1 as DFQATT and CDR2 as SNEGSKA (reference sequence). CDR3 in DNA: TGCAATGATAAACAGGGTGGTTGGGGCACTGAAGCTTTCTTT. Its protein is CNDKQGGWGTEAFF.

Remarks on this clonotype: This could be a read error, since a much larger clone is one nucleotide away. It is likely a read error, because the conserved phenylalanine at the end of the CDR3 is missing. V is TRBV6-5 and J is TRBJ2-1; 10 nucleotides line up with TRBD2. From germline, CDR1 is MNHEY and CDR2 SVGAGI. The CDR3 is made up of 15 amino acids. Germline trimming cut 6 bases from V and 4 bases from J; bases unmatched to any gene: 6. As DNA, the CDR3 is TGTGCCAGCAGCCCAAGGACTAGCGGTTACAATGAGCAGTTCCTC. This sequence encodes CASSPRTSGYNEQFL.

The chain carries TRBV19 and TRBJ1-5, with D possibly TRBD1 on 5 matching bases. The germline V gene has CDR1 LNHDA and CDR2 SQIVND (reference sequence). With 1 base removed from V and 3 bases from J, the gap between germline ends came to 10 bases. The CDR3 has 15 residues. Written as DNA, the CDR3 is TGTGCCAGTAGTATAGGGGGCTTGGCCAATCAGCCCCAGCATTTT. Its protein is CASSIGGLANQPQHF.

The chain is built from TRBV4-1 and TRBJ1-4, with D maybe TRBD1 (5 bases). The germline gives CDR1 MGHRA, CDR2 YSYEKL. Trimming took 2 bases from V and 9 from J, leaving 19 bases between them. The CDR3 totals 16 residues. In DNA, the CDR3 is TGCGCCAGCAGCCAAAGGGGTGGCGAGGTTGGGCAAAAACTGTTTTTT. It translates to CASSQRGGEVGQKLFF.